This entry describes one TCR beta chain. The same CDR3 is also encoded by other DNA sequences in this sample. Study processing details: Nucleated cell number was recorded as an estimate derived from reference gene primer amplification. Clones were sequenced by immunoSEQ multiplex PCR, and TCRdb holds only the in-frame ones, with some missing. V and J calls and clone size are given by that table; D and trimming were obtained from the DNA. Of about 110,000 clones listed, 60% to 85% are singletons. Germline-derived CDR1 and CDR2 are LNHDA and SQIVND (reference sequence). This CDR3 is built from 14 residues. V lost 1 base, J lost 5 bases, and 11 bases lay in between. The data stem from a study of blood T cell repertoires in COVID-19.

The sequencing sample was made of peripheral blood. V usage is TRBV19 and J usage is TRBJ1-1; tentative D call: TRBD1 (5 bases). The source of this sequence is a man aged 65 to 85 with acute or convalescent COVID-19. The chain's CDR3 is CASSIGGGVTEAFF. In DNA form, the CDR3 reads TGTGCCAGTAGTATAGGTGGGGGGGTAACTGAAGCTTTCTTT. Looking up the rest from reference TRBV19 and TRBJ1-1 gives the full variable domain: DGGITQSPKYLFRKEGQNVTLSCEQNLNHDAMYWYRQDPGQGLRLIYYSQIVNDFQKGDIAEGYSVSREKKESFPLTVTSAQKNPTAFYLCASSIGGGVTEAFFGQGTRLTVV.